This TCR beta chain was retrieved from a study of cytomegalovirus exposure and HLA in healthy donors. Concerning this clone: The antigen is unknown.

PCR amplification relied on 60 Vbeta primers (plus 13 Jbeta primers). Clones were read by immunoSEQ multiplex PCR, and TCRdb kept only the in-frame ones, dropping some. The sample records about 150,000 clones, around 77% being singletons. Whole-study findings and limits: In a later analysis, TCR association rates varied by HLA locus: DRB1 most, HLA-C fewest. No immune exposure information besides CMV serostatus was available. Further analysis, carried out later, found HLA-associated TCR beta chains more clonally expanded than equally common other chains.

Specimen: PBMCs. The sequence was collected from a woman in her 40s in good health and CMV-seropositive.

CDR3 loop: CASSLGTGSYNEQFF. In nucleotides, the CDR3 is TGTGCCAGCTCACTCGGGACAGGTTCCTACAATGAGCAGTTCTTC. This chain links TRBV18 with TRBJ2-1; 8 nucleotides align to TRBD1. This CDR3 spans 15 amino acids. Germline V gene sequence: CDR1 KGHSH, CDR2 LQKENI. J was trimmed by 1 base and V by 4 bases; bases with no gene match: 3.